This T cell receptor beta chain is drawn from a study of cytomegalovirus exposure and HLA in healthy donors (dated by TCRdb to the late 2010s). About the full investigation: An earlier analysis of fewer than 750 of the donors reported approximately 280 Gb of sequence data and 117 million unique TCR beta sequences obtained from approximately 180 million T cells. An early release that covered roughly 600 HLA-typed donors contained around 300 gigabases of sequencing data and tens of millions of unique TCR sequences. Of the roughly 400 genotyped donors, more than 75% were placed in the genetic ancestry cluster associated with self-reported Caucasian donors. The study aimed to test whether signatures of past pathogen exposure could be identified by cataloging public T cell receptors. The T cell repertoires of roughly 660 subjects were profiled by immunosequencing and related to cytomegalovirus serostatus. Along with the roughly 670-subject first cohort, a separate validation cohort of about 110 different subjects was used. The study combined high-throughput TCR immunosequencing, statistical association of individual TCRs with disease status, and machine learning to predict cytomegalovirus infection status. A later analysis re-examined previously published TCR beta repertoires from around 670 donors and added high-resolution HLA genotyping to investigate patterns of TCR occurrence. Rather than drawing on any new phenotypic data, the later analysis identified candidate immune exposures from TCR beta sequences and the way those sequences occurred across donors. An earlier analysis of 587 of the donors used high-throughput TCR beta sequencing to judge whether each TCR beta V gene segment behaved as functional or pseudogenic. Donor age, sex, ethnicity and CMV serostatus were compiled alongside the repertoire data. A later genetic analysis used genome-wide SNP genotypes for about three fifths of the 666 donors, treating that subset as a discovery cohort. Every repertoire in the discovery cohort had been generated on one and the same sequencing platform. Both class I and class II loci were covered by HLA typing, at four-digit resolution. Typing coverage varied by locus: roughly 629-640 donors for A, B, C, DRB1 and DQB1; roughly 500 for DQA1; around 570 for DPA1; 450 to 480 for DPB1. Roughly 5 DR-DQ haplotypes were handled as single units for association and clustering, since linkage in the cohort was strong. Across 300 to 500 genotyped donors of the cohort, an average of roughly 250,000 unique TCR beta nucleotide sequences per donor were sequenced, and roughly 20% of those sequences were non-productive.

Broader findings and caveats from the paper: In a later analysis, HLA-associated TCR beta chains showed more clonal expansion and lower generation probabilities than non-associated chains that were equally common. Cytomegalovirus status was reported to be diagnosed by the classifier with high specificity and sensitivity in both the original and validation cohorts. Most TCR sequences were observed very rarely across donors, whereas some public TCRs were present in many individuals. Because counts were too low, seventeen rarely observed V segments, including chromosome 9 orphons, were left out of the earlier analysis of some 640 of the donors. In this cohort, only TCR beta chains were sequenced, and detectable features were limited by the absence of alpha or paired-chain data. In a later analysis, several top co-occurrence clusters were reported to appear linked to parvovirus B19, influenza, CMV and Epstein-Barr virus. Because some donors lacked HLA typing at each locus, the association tests relied only on the typed subset. Linkage disequilibrium might explain the correlated functional status among segregating V segments, but an unknown experimental factor could not be ruled out. An earlier analysis of around 540 of the donors showed that most TCR beta V segments appeared in productive rearrangements either about 87% or about 30% of the time, which broadly matched IMGT annotations. In a later analysis, the rate of TCR association differed among HLA loci, with DRB1 alleles having the most associated TCRs and HLA-C alleles having the fewest. In a later genetic analysis, fewer N-insertions in productive TCRs were reported among donors in an Asian-associated ancestry cluster than the approximately 630-donor mean. In a later analysis, some 17,000 TCR beta sequences were associated with specific HLA alleles at a false discovery rate of 0.05. The sequencing pipeline was judged likely to have produced a cluster of highly shared sequence variants as a technical artifact. An association between a missense DCLRE1C variant and V-gene and J-gene trimming of TCR beta chains was found in a later genetic analysis and replicated in an independent cohort. Sequencing depth was assumed to be roughly uniform across donors in the presence/absence analyses, though that assumption may not hold. A few of the identified cytomegalovirus-associated TCR beta chains were confirmed in vitro to be specific for cytomegalovirus antigens. Immune exposure information for the cohort was limited to CMV serostatus. Assigning TCR associations to individual alleles was difficult when HLA alleles, especially DR and DQ, strongly co-occurred. A further reported finding was that TCR beta sequences accurately predicted the HLA-A and HLA-B alleles for most subjects in the first cohort. The study listed over 150 TCR beta chains as associated with cytomegalovirus. In a later analysis, most CMV-associated TCR beta chains were found to appear HLA-restricted, with HLA associations seemingly driven largely by CMV exposure. The authors suggested that the approach could potentially be generalized to other disease states and immunological phenotypes.

The library was prepared using the immunoSEQ multiplex PCR assay. A mixture of 60 forward primers for TCR Vbeta segments and 13 reverse primers for TCR Jbeta segments was used in the multiplex PCR. The CDR3 region of rearranged TCR beta genes was amplified from genomic DNA with a multiplex PCR assay. Amplified TCR beta libraries were sequenced as 87-base-pair reads on the Illumina HiSeq System. As for the authors' bioinformatics: Across the 700 or so repertoires, a later analysis counted approximately 83 million unique TCR beta chains, around 11 million of which were shared by at least two donors. Raw reads were error-corrected and collapsed into unique sequences by a nearest-neighbor algorithm in which closely related sequences were merged to remove PCR and sequencing errors. Alignment of CDR3 sequences to IMGT reference sequences was used to assign V, D and J gene segments. For a sequence to be retained, at least a six-nucleotide match to both a V gene segment and a J gene segment was required. Rearrangements were classified as productive when the CDR3 lacked stop codons and remained in frame with V and J, and all other rearrangements were classified as non-productive. Following IMGT convention, CDR3 was defined as the stretch from the second conserved V-encoded cysteine up to the conserved J-encoded phenylalanine. Sequences without an unambiguous match to a single V gene segment were excluded from the earlier analysis of several hundred of the donors. In an earlier analysis of some 590 of the donors, a V segment was called functional when productive rearrangements were above 56.7%, and segregating when the standard deviation between donors exceeded 5%. A statistical classification framework was built for diagnosing cytomegalovirus status from the catalog of TCR beta chain sequences. In a later analysis, V and J genes were assigned by comparing TCR nucleotide sequences against IMGT/GENE-DB human TR gene sequences. Using the TCRdist pipeline, a later analysis assigned CDR3 sequences along with most-parsimonious VDJ recombination scenarios. A later analysis defined each TCR beta chain by its CDR3 amino acid sequence plus V-gene family, and excluded reads lacking a unique V-gene family. To address suspected cross-contamination and a sequencing artifact, a later analysis removed 550 to 750 highly shared, low-generation-probability nucleotide sequences. In a later analysis, a clonal expansion index for each public chain was calculated from normalized within-repertoire ranks of inferred template counts. In a later analysis, generation probabilities were computed with a VDJ recombination model fitted to out-of-frame rearrangements, and the resulting probabilities were checked against IGoR. A later analysis scored TCR-TCR, TCR-HLA and TCR-CMV co-occurrence with hypergeometric tests, applying a repertoire-size bias correction to TCR pairs. In a later analysis, false discovery rates were estimated by permuting HLA or CMV assignments 20 times. In a later analysis, co-occurring TCRs were grouped using DBSCAN, and TCRdist sequence similarity was added for clustering within HLA-allele-positive subsets. Co-occurrence clustering excluded repertoires with fewer than 30,000 or more than 120,000 public chains, plus five with anomalous nucleotide sharing. Sourced from immuneACCESS, this table was stored by TCRdb with only in-frame sequences that have V and J called. A share of the clones is absent; for the studies checked, an unresolved V gene accounts for under half, and the remainder has no known explanation. V, J and clone size were drawn from that table, and D and trimming were deduced from the DNA. The sample yields 80,000 to 130,000 clones; 75% to 85% were counted once. The top ten clonotypes cover more than 1% of the sample.

Turning to this clone: Its antigen is unknown. No base-level quality is on record; no much larger clone is a single base apart.

The cohort comprised under 700 healthy bone marrow donors. At the time of sampling, every cohort member was nominally healthy, though immune exposures that went unrecorded were likely present. The donor tested CMV seronegative and was one of the 352 seronegative cohort members. A peripheral blood sample was provided by each donor, and peripheral blood mononuclear cells were used for TCR beta sequencing. Genomic DNA extraction from the blood cell samples was performed with the Qiagen DNeasy Blood Extraction Kit. The TCR sequence derives from a woman aged 18-29 years in good health and CMV-seronegative. The specimen sequenced was PBMCs.

The nucleotide sequence reads TGTGCCAGCAGCTTAGGAACCGGGTTGGAGACCCAGTACTTC. Translation gives CASSLGTGLETQYF. This receptor chain uses TRBV7-2 and TRBJ2-5; confidence is insufficient to name the D gene. V is reduced by 1 base and J by 5 bases, leaving a spacing of 11 bases between them. The CDR3, from cysteine to phenylalanine, totals 14 residues. The read is trimmed to its CDR3 DNA, 42 bases read in frame from base 1. Reading the germline V gene gives CDR1 SGHTA and CDR2 FQGNSA.